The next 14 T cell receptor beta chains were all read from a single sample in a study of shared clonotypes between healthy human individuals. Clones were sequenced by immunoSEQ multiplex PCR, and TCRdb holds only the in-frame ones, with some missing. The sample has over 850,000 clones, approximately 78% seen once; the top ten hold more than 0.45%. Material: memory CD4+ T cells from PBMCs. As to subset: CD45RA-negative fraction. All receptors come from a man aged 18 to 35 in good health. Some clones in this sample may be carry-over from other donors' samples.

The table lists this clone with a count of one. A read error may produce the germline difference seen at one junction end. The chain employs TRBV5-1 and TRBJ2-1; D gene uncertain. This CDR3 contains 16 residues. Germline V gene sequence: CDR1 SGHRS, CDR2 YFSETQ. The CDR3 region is CASSLDLYSPYNEQFF. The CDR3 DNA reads TGCGCCAGCAGTTTGGATCTCTATAGTCCCTACAATGAGCAGTTCTTC.

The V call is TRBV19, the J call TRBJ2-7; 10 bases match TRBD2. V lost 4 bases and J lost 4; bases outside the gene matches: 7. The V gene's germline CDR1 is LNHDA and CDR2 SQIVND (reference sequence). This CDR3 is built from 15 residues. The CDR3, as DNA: TGTGCCAGTAGTAATAGCGGGAGGAGTAATTACGAGCAGTACTTC. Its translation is CASSNSGRSNYEQYF.

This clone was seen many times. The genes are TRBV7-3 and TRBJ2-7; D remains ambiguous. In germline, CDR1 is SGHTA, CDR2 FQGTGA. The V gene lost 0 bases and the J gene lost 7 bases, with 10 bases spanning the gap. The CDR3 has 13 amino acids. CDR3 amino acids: CASSLTGAGEQYF. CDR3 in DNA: TGTGCCAGCAGCTTAACGGGTGCAGGAGAGCAGTACTTC. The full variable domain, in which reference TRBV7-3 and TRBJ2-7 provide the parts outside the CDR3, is GAGVSQTPSNKVTEKGKYVELRCDPISGHTALYWYRQSLGQGPEFLIYFQGTGAADDSGLPNDRFFAVRPEGSVSTLKIQRTERGDSAVYLCASSLTGAGEQYFGPGTRLTVT.

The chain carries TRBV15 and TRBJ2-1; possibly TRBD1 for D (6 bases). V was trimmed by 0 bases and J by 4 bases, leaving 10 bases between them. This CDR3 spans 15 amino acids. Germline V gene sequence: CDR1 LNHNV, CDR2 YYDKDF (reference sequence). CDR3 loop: CATSRDSGQYNEQFF. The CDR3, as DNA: TGTGCCACCAGCAGAGACTCCGGACAGTACAATGAGCAGTTCTTC. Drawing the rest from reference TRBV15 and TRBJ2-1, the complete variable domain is DAMVIQNPRYQVTQFGKPVTLSCSQTLNHNVMYWYQQKSSQAPKLLFHYYDKDFNNEADTPDNFQSRRPNTSFCFLDIRSPGLGDTAMYLCATSRDSGQYNEQFFGPGTRLTVL.

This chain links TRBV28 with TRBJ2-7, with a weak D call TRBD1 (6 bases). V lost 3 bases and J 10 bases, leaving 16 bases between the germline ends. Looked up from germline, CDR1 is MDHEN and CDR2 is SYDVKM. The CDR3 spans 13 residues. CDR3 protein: CASSFLPRDNQYF. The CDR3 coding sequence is TGTGCCAGCAGTTTCCTACCCCGGGACAACCAGTACTTC.

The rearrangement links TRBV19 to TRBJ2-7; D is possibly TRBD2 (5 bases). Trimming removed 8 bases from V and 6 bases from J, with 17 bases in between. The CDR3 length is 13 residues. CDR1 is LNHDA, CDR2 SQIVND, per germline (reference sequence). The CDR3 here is CASSDRRAGEQYF. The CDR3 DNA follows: TGTGCCAGTTCTGACCGCCGGGCGGGCGAGCAGTACTTC.

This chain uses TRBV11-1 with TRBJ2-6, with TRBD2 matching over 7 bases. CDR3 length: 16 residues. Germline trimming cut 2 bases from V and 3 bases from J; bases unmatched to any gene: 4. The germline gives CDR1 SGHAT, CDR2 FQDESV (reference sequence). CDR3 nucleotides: TGTGCCAGCAGCTTAACCGGCGGGAGTGGGGCCAACGTCCTGACTTTC. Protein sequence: CASSLTGGSGANVLTF. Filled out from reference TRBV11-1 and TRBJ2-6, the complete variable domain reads EAEVAQSPRYKITEKSQAVAFWCDPISGHATLYWYRQILGQGPELLVQFQDESVVDDSQLPKDRFSAERLKGVDSTLKIQPAELGDSAMYLCASSLTGGSGANVLTFGAGSRLTVL.

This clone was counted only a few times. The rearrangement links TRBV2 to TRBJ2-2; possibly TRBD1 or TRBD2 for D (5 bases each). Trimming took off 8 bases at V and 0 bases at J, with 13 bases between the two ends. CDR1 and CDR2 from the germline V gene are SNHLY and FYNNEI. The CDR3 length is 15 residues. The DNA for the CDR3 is TGTGCCAGCCGCCGAGGGGATGCGAACACCGGGGAGCTGTTTTTT. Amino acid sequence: CASRRGDANTGELFF.

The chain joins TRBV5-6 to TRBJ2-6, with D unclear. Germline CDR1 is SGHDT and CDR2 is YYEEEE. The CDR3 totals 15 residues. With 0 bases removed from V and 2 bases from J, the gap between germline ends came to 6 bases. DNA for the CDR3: TGTGCCAGCAGCTTGGTTGGGGCTGGGGCCAACGTCCTGACTTTC. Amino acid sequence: CASSLVGAGANVLTF.

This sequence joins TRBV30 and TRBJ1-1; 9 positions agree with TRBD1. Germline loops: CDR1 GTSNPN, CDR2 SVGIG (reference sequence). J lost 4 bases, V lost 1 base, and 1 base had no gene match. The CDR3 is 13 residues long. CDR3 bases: TGTGCCTGGAGTGGGGGACAGGGCACTGAAGCTTTCTTT. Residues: CAWSGGQGTEAFF.

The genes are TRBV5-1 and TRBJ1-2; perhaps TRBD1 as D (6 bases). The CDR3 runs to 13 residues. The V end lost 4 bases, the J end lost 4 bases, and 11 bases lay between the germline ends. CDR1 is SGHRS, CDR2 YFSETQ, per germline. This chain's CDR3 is CASSPGEAYGYTF. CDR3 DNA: TGCGCCAGCAGCCCAGGGGAGGCCTATGGCTACACCTTC.

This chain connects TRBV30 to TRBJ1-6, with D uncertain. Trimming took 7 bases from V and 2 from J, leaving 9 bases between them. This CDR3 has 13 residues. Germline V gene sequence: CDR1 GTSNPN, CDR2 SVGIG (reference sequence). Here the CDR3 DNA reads TGTGCCTTCAGCGTAACCTATAATTCACCCCTCCACTTT. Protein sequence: CAFSVTYNSPLHF.

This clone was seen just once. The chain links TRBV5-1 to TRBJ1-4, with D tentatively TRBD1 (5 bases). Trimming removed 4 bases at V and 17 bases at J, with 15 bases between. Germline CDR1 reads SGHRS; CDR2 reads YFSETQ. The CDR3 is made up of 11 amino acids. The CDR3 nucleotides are TGCGCCAGCAGCCCCGGGACGGTTCTTTTTTTT. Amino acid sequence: CASSPGTVLFF.

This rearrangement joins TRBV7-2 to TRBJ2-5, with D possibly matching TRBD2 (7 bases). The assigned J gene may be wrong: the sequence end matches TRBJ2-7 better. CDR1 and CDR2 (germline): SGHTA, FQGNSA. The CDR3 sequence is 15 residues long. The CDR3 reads CASSWGPGGMYEQYF. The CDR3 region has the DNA TGTGCCAGCAGCTGGGGGCCGGGGGGCATGTACGAGCAGTACTTC.